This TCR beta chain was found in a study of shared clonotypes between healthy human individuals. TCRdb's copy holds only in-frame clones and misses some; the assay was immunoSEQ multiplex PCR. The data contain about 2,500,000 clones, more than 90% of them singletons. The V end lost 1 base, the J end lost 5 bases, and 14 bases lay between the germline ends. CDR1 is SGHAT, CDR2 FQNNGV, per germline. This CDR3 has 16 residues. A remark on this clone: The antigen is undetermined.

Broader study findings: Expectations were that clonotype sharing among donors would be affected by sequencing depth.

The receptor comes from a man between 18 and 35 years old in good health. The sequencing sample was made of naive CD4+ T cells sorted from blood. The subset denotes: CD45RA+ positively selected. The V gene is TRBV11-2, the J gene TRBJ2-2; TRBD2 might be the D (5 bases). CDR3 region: CASSLVSDSRTGELFF. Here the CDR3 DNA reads TGTGCCAGCAGCTTAGTTAGCGATAGTAGGACCGGGGAGCTGTTTTTT.